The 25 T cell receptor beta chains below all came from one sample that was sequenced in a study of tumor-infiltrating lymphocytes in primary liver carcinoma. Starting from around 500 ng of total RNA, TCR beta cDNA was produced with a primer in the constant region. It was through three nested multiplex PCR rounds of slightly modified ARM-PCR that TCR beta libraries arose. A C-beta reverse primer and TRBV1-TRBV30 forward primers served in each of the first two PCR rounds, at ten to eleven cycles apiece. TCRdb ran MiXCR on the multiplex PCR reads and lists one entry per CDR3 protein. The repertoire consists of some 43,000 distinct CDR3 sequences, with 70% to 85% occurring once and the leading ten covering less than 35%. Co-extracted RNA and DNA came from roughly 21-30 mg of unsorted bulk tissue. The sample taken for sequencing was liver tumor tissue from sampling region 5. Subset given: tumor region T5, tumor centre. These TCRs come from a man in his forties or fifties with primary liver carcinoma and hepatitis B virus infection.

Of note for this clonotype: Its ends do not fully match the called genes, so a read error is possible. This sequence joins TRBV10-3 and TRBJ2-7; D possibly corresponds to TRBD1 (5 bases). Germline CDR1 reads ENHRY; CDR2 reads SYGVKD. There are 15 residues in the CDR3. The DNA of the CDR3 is TGTACCATCAGTGGGGTGGTCAGGACACCCTACGAGCAGTACTTC. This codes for CTISGVVRTPYEQYF.

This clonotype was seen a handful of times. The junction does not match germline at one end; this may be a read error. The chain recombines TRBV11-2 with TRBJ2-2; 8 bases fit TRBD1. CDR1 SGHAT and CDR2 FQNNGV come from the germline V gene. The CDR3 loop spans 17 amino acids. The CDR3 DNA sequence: TGTACCAGCAGCTTTGATCTGGACAGGGTCGGCATCGGGGAGCTGTTTTTT. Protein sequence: CTSSFDLDRVGIGELFF.

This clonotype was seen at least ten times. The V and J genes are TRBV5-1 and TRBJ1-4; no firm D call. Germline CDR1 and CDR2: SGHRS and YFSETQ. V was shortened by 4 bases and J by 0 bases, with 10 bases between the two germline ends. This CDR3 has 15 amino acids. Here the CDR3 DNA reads TGCGCCAGCAGCCCGGGGAGTGCAACTAATGAAAAACTGTTTTTT. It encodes CASSPGSATNEKLFF. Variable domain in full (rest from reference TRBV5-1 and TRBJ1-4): KAGVTQTPRYLIKTRGQQVTLSCSPISGHRSVSWYQQTPGQGLQFLFEYFSETQRNKGNFPGRFSGRQFSNSRSEMNVSTLELGDSALYLCASSPGSATNEKLFFGSGTQLSVL.

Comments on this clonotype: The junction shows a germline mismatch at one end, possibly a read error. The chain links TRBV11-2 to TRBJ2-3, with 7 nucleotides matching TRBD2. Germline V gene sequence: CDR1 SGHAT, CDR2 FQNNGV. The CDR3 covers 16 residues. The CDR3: CASSLEGLLWTDTQYF. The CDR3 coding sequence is TGTGCTAGCAGCTTAGAGGGACTATTGTGGACAGATACGCAGTATTTT.

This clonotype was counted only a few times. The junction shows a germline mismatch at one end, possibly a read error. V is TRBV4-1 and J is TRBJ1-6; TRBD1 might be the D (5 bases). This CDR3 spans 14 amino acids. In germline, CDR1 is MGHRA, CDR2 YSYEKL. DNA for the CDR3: TGCGCCGGCAGCCCAGAGGGGAGGAACTCATCCCTCCACTTT. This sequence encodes CAGSPEGRNSSLHF.

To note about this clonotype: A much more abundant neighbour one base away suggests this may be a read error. The CDR3 loop reads CASTRPGNTGELFF. CDR3 in DNA: TGTGCCAGCACAAGACCGGGGAACACCGGGGAGCTGTTTTTT. V and J are TRBV7-9 and TRBJ2-2; D remains unclear. V shed 7 bases and J shed 1 base, with 10 bases lying between them. The V gene's germline CDR1 is SEHNR and CDR2 FQNEAQ (reference sequence). The CDR3 consists of 14 residues.

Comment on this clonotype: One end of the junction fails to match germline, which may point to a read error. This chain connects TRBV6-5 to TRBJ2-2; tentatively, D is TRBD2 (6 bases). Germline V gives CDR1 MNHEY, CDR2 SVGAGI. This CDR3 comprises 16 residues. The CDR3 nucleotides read TGTGCCAGAAGTTACTCGCGGGGCCTTGGGTCCGGGGAGCTGTTTTTT. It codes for CARSYSRGLGSGELFF.

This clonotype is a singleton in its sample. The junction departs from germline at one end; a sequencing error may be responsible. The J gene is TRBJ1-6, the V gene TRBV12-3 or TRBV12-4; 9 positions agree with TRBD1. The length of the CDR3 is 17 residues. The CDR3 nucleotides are TGTGCCAGCAGTTTAGGGACAGGGGCCGCCTATAATTCACCTCTCCACTTT. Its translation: CASSLGTGAAYNSPLHF.

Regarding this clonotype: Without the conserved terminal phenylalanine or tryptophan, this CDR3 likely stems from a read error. CDR3 coding DNA: TGTGCCAACAGTTTGGGACCTCAAGCTTTCTCT. It is translated as CANSLGPQAFS. The chain is built from TRBV28 and TRBJ1-1; D may be TRBD1 (5 bases). The CDR3 has 11 residues. Germline V gene lookup returns CDR1 MDHEN and CDR2 SYDVKM.

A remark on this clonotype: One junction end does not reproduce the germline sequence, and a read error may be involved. CDR3 coding DNA: TGTGCCACCAGTCAGGCGGGAGGGTACAATGAGCAGTTCTTC. Its translation is CATSQAGGYNEQFF. This chain uses TRBV4-1 with TRBJ2-1; 9 bases are shared with TRBD2. The CDR3 covers 14 residues. Germline lookup yields CDR1 MGHRA and CDR2 YSYEKL.

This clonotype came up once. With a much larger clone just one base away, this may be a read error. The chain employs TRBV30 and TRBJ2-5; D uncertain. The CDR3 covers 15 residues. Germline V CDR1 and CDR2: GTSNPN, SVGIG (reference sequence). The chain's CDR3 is CAWRTQLVSQETEYF. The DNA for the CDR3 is TGTGCCTGGAGGACCCAACTCGTATCACAAGAGACCGAGTACTTC.

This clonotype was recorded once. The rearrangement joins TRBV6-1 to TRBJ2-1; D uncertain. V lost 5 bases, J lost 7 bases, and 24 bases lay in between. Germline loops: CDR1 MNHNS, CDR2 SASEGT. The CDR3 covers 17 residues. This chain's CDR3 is CASSIRTSAIVGNEQFF. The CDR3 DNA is TGTGCCAGCAGTATACGGACCAGCGCAATAGTGGGGAATGAGCAGTTCTTC.

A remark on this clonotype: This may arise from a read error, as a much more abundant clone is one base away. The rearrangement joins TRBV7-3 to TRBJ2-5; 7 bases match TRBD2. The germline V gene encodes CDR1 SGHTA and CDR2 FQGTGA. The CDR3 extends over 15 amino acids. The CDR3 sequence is CAGSPQRESSETQYF. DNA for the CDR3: TGTGCCGGCAGCCCACAGCGGGAATCGTCGGAGACCCAGTACTTC.

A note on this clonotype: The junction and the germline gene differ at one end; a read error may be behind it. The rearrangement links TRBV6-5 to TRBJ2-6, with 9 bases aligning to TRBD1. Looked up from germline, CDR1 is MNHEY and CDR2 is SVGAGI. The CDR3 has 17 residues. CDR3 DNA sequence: TGTGCCAGCAGATTGGGACAGGGATCCTCTGGGGCCAACGTCCCGATTTTC. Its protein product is CASRLGQGSSGANVPIF.

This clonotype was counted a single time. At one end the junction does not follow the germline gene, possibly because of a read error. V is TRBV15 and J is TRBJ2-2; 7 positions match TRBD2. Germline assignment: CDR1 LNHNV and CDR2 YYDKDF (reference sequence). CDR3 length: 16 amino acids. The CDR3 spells CAASRDLAGAGGELFF. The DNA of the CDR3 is TGTGCCGCCAGCAGAGATCTTGCGGGAGCGGGCGGGGAGCTGTTTTTT.

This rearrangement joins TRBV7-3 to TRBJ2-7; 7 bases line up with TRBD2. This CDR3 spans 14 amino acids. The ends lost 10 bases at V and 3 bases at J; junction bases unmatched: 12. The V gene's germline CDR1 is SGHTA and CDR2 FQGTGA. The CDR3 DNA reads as TGTGCCAACAGACCTAGCGGAGGCTACTACGAGCAGTACTTC. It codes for CANRPSGGYYEQYF. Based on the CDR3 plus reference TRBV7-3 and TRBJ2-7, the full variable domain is GAGVSQTPSNKVTEKGKYVELRCDPISGHTALYWYRQSLGQGPEFLIYFQGTGAADDSGLPNDRFFAVRPEGSVSTLKIQRTERGDSAVYLCANRPSGGYYEQYFGPGTRLTVT.

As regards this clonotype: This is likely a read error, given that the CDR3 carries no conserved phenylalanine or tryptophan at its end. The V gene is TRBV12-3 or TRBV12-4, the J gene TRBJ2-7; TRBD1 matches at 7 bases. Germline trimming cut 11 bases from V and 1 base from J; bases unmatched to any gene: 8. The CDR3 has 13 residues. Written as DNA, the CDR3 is TGTGCCCGGAGACTGGGACAGTCCTACGAGCAGTACTTA. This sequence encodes CARRLGQSYEQYL.

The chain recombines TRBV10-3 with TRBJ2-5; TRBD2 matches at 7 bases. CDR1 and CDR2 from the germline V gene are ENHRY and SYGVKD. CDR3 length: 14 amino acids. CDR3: CDISDGQGGETQYF. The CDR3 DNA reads TGTGACATTAGTGACGGGCAGGGAGGGGAGACCCAGTACTTC.

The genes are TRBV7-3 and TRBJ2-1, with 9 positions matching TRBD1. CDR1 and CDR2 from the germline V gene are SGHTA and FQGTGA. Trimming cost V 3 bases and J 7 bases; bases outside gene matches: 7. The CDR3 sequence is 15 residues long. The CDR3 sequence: CASSLTGQGQNEQFF. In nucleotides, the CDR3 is TGTGCCAGCAGCTTGACCGGACAGGGGCAAAATGAGCAGTTCTTC.

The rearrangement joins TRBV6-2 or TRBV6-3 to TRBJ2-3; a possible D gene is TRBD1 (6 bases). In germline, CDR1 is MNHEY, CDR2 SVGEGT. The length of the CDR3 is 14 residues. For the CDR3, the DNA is TGTGTTAGCAGTTACCAGGGGACCACAGATACGCAGTATTTT. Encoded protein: CVSSYQGTTDTQYF.

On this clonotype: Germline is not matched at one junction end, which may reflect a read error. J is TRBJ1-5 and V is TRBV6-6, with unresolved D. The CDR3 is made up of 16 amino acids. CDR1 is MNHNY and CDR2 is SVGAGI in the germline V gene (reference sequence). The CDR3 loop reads CVSSYRVEYSNQPQHF. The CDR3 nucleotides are TGTGTCAGCAGTTACCGAGTAGAGTATAGCAATCAGCCTCAACATTTT.

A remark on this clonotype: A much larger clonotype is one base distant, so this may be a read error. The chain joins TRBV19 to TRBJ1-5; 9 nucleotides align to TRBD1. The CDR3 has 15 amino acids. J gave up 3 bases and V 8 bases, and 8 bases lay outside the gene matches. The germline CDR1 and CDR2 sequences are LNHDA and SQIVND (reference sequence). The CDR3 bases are TGTGCCAGTTGCCGAGGGACAGGGAACAATCAGCCCCAGCATTTT. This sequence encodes CASCRGTGNNQPQHF.

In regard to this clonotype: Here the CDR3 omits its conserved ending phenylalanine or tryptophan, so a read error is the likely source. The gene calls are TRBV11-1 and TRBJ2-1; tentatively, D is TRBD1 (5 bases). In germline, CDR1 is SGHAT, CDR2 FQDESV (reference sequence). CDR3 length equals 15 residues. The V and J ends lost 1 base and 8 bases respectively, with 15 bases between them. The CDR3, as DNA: TGTGCCAGCAGCTTAGAAAGGGATCTAGGGGATGAGCAGTTCATC. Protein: CASSLERDLGDEQFI.

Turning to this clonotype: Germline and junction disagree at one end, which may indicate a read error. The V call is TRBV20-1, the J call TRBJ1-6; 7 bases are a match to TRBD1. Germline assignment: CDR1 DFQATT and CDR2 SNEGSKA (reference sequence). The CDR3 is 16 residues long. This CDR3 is CSARDLRQGLNPPIQF. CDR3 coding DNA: TGCAGTGCTAGAGATCTAAGACAGGGCCTTAATCCACCCATCCAGTTT.

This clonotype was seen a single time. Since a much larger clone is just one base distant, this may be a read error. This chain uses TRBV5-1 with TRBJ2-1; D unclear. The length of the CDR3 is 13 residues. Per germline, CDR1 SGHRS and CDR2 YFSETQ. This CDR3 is CASSLEGYNGQFF. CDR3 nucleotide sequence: TGCGCCAGCAGCTTGGAAGGTTACAATGGGCAGTTCTTC. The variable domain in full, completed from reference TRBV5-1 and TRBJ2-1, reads KAGVTQTPRYLIKTRGQQVTLSCSPISGHRSVSWYQQTPGQGLQFLFEYFSETQRNKGNFPGRFSGRQFSNSRSEMNVSTLELGDSALYLCASSLEGYNGQFFGPGTRLTVL.